This T cell receptor (beta chain) was sequenced in a study of shared clonotypes between healthy human individuals. Whole-study context: Donors were a couple of women and a few men aged 18 to 49.

On this clone itself: Its specificity is not known.

CD4+ cells were split into CD45RA+ naive and CD45RA-negative memory subsets. Study findings and constraints: Rarefaction demonstrated incomplete sorted-subset sequencing despite large depth.

The assay was immunoSEQ multiplex PCR, and TCRdb's table has in-frame clones only and misses some. Of 550,000 to 850,000 clones in the sample, roughly 70% were seen once. Germline lookup yields CDR1 MNHEY and CDR2 SMNVEV (reference sequence). V was pared by 5 bases and J by 4 bases, with 14 bases between. The CDR3 spans 14 residues. The sequenced material came from memory CD4+ T cells sorted from blood. Indicated subset: CD45RA-negative fraction. The chain carries TRBV27 and TRBJ2-5; D gene ambiguous. The TCR sequence derives from a woman aged 30 to 39 in good health. CDR3 sequence reads: CASSLMPGAETQYF. CDR3 nucleotides: TGTGCCAGCAGTCTTATGCCCGGTGCAGAGACCCAGTACTTC.